This T cell receptor (beta chain) was sequenced for a study of CD8 T cells in ankylosing spondylitis. Study-level points and caveats: A TCR beta motif made of several highly homologous variants seemed typical of ankylosing spondylitis blood. CD8+ disease-linked clones were present at relatively low frequencies in blood. Reports say disease-linked clones showed up significantly more in matched ankylosing spondylitis synovial fluid.

Quantitative barcoded 5'-RACE was used to prepare TCR beta libraries. TCRdb reprocessed the 5' RACE reads via MiXCR and lists one record per CDR3 protein. The profile shows around 230,000 distinct CDR3 sequences, roughly 8% of them singletons. At least ten counts were recorded for this clonotype. Its specificity is not known. V gave up 0 bases and J gave up 2 bases; unmatched junction bases: 13. Germline V lookup: CDR1 DFQATT, CDR2 SNEGSKA (reference sequence). CDR3 size: 18 residues. The chain links TRBV20-1 to TRBJ1-5, with 7 bases fitting TRBD1. This sequence was found in a female donor with ankylosing spondylitis or in good health (not recorded which). Sample: blood, either unsorted or a sorted T cell fraction (not recorded which). The CDR3 is CSARDNRAQGLGNQPQHF. The CDR3 DNA is TGCAGTGCTAGAGATAATCGGGCACAGGGGCTCGGCAATCAGCCCCAGCATTTT.